One sample yielded the 15 T cell receptor beta chains listed below, sequenced in a study of regulatory T cells in long-lasting Graves disease listed by TCRdb under 2021. In the paper's terms, the time point label means: newly diagnosed GD, antithyroid drugs for less than 3 months. For both TCR sequencing and RNA sequencing, RNA was extracted from PBMCs in TRIzol. Library preparation employed multiplex PCR. The sequencing machine was an Illumina HiSeq 4000. TCR beta libraries were built with iRepertoire HTBI primers and Arm-PCR amplification of CDR3 regions. The public reads were run again by TCRdb, first through fastp at Q25 and then through MiXCR, and only productive beta chains were kept. Identical CDR3 proteins give one entry, which carries the most common genes and DNA. Present in this sample are about 400,000 distinct CDR3 sequences, 15% to 20% of which were seen just once. 20% of the sample lies in the top ten.

This sample was shared with a second study, whose subject was T cells in Graves' hyperthyroidism and ophthalmopathy.

The sample in question was peripheral blood mononuclear cells (PBMCs), obtained at new diagnosis, from a patient treated with antithyroid drugs. These receptors originate from a woman younger than 35 with Graves disease. Donor details come from another sample of the same person, matched by shared clones.

This chain uses TRBV28 with TRBJ1-3; D is possibly TRBD1 (6 bases). The V and J ends lost 6 bases and 3 bases respectively, with 18 bases between them. CDR1 and CDR2 from the germline V gene are MDHEN and SYDVKM. This CDR3 has 16 residues. CDR3 loop: CASRPWGAGDGNTIYF. Written as DNA, the CDR3 is TGTGCCAGCAGGCCCTGGGGGGCAGGGGATGGAAACACCATATATTTT.

This clonotype was counted many times. V and J are TRBV12-3 or TRBV12-4 and TRBJ2-7, with D tentatively TRBD2 (6 bases). With 1 base removed from V and 9 bases from J, the gap between germline ends came to 10 bases. CDR3 size: 12 residues. The CDR3, as DNA: TGTGCCAGCAGTTTAGGGGGGGATTGGCAGTACTTC. As protein: CASSLGGDWQYF.

This clonotype was counted ten times or more. The genes are TRBV6-1 and TRBJ1-6; weak D call: TRBD1 (5 bases). V gave up 5 bases and J gave up 9 bases, with 17 bases separating them. Germline V gives CDR1 MNHNS, CDR2 SASEGT. CDR3 length: 15 residues. The CDR3 DNA reads TGTGCCAGCAGTCCCGATGGGGGAGCTGGTTCACCCCTCCACTTT. Translation: CASSPDGGAGSPLHF.

Many counts were recorded for this clonotype. This chain uses TRBV15 with TRBJ2-5, with 8 bases identical to TRBD2. The length of the CDR3 is 14 residues. Germline trimming cut 4 bases from V and 2 bases from J; bases unmatched to any gene: 3. The germline V gene encodes CDR1 LNHNV and CDR2 YYDKDF (reference sequence). Here the CDR3 reads CATSILAVQETQYF. For the CDR3, the DNA is TGTGCCACCAGCATACTAGCGGTACAAGAGACCCAGTACTTC.

This clonotype was seen ten or more times. The chain has TRBV3-1 and TRBJ1-1; no reliable D call. Trimming pared 3 bases from V and 6 bases from J, leaving 17 bases between. Germline CDR1 LGHDT, CDR2 YNNKEL (reference sequence). The CDR3 is 15 amino acids. This CDR3 is CASSHEWAGEPEAFF. In nucleotides, the CDR3 is TGTGCCAGCAGCCATGAATGGGCCGGGGAACCTGAAGCTTTCTTT.

This clonotype was picked up many times. The V and J genes are TRBV28 and TRBJ1-6; TRBD1 aligns across 10 bases. The trim removed 6 bases at V and 7 bases at J, leaving 12 bases unmatched. The CDR3 covers 17 residues. Germline V gene lookup returns CDR1 MDHEN and CDR2 SYDVKM. Here the CDR3 reads CASSSLPGTGENSPLHF. The CDR3 DNA reads as TGTGCCAGCAGCTCCCTCCCCGGGACAGGGGAGAATTCACCCCTCCACTTT.

This clonotype was found many times. The chain uses TRBV20-1 and TRBJ2-7, with D possibly TRBD1 on 6 matching bases. V was shortened by 4 bases and J by 3 bases, with 16 bases between the two germline ends. CDR3 length equals 14 residues. Germline lookup yields CDR1 DFQATT and CDR2 SNEGSKA (reference sequence). The CDR3 DNA is TGCAGTGCTATAGACAGGCGATCGGACTACGAGCAGTACTTC. Amino acids: CSAIDRRSDYEQYF.

Many counts were recorded for this clonotype. V is TRBV20-1 and J is TRBJ2-7; no clear D. The V end lost 4 bases, the J end lost 0 bases, and 13 bases lay between the germline ends. The germline CDR1 and CDR2 sequences are DFQATT and SNEGSKA (reference sequence). The CDR3 totals 14 residues. The CDR3 sequence is CSAKSWGSSYEQYF. The CDR3 DNA reads TGCAGTGCTAAGAGTTGGGGTTCCTCCTACGAGCAGTACTTC.

V usage is TRBV5-1 and J usage is TRBJ1-4; D is unresolved. Germline V CDR1 and CDR2: SGHRS, YFSETQ. Trimming took 4 bases from V and 0 from J, leaving 13 bases between them. This CDR3 has 16 amino acids. The CDR3 region is CASSLGFQATNEKLFF. The DNA of the CDR3 is TGCGCCAGCAGCCTGGGATTCCAAGCAACTAATGAAAAACTGTTTTTT. The complete variable domain, with remaining parts taken from reference TRBV5-1 and TRBJ1-4, reads KAGVTQTPRYLIKTRGQQVTLSCSPISGHRSVSWYQQTPGQGLQFLFEYFSETQRNKGNFPGRFSGRQFSNSRSEMNVSTLELGDSALYLCASSLGFQATNEKLFFGSGTQLSVL.

This clonotype was picked up many times. The V and J genes are TRBV12-3 or TRBV12-4 and TRBJ2-1; 7 bases map to TRBD2. This CDR3 is built from 14 residues. The V gene end was trimmed by 6 bases and the J gene end by 3 bases; junction bases not matched to a gene: 5. The DNA of the CDR3 is TGTGCCAGCAGCGCGCGGGGGAGCTACAATGAGCAGTTCTTC. It translates to CASSARGSYNEQFF.

This clonotype came up a few times. The chain is built from TRBV6-1 and TRBJ2-7, with D uncertain. CDR1 and CDR2 from the germline V gene are MNHNS and SASEGT. This CDR3 region has 11 residues. Trimming left V 7 bases short and J 6 bases short, with 10 bases between. CDR3 nucleotides: TGTGCCAGCACCGCCTCGGGCGAGCAGTACTTC. Its translation: CASTASGEQYF.

A few counts support this clonotype. The J gene is TRBJ2-1, the V gene TRBV5-1; D possibly corresponds to TRBD2 (5 bases). Trimming took 6 bases from V and 5 from J, leaving 12 bases between them. The length of the CDR3 is 13 residues. Germline V CDR1 and CDR2: SGHRS, YFSETQ. The CDR3 DNA is TGCGCCAGCAATGGCGGGCCGAACAATGAGCAGTTCTTC. Residues: CASNGGPNNEQFF.

This clonotype was seen at least ten times. The gene calls are TRBV11-2 and TRBJ2-3, with 7 bases lining up with TRBD2. Looked up from germline, CDR1 is SGHAT and CDR2 is FQNNGV. The length of the CDR3 is 14 residues. Trimming took 1 base from V and 10 from J; bases not matched to a gene: 8. CDR3 residues: CASSLGGGVGAQYF. Written as DNA, the CDR3 is TGTGCCAGCAGCTTAGGCGGGGGAGTTGGCGCGCAGTATTTT.

This clonotype occurred many times. This chain's CDR3 is CASSVASLSEQFF. The DNA for the CDR3 is TGTGCCAGCAGCGTAGCTAGCCTCAGTGAGCAGTTCTTC. V gene TRBV9 combines with J gene TRBJ2-1; TRBD2 might be the D (5 bases). Germline CDR1 and CDR2: SGDLS and YYNGEE. Trimming took 0 bases from V and 9 from J, leaving 10 bases between them. The CDR3 is 13 residues long.

CDR3 amino acids: CASSLYANTGELFF. CDR3 in DNA: TGTGCCAGCAGTTTGTACGCGAACACCGGGGAGCTGTTTTTT. The V call is TRBV28, the J call TRBJ2-2; the D is unclear. Trimming took 3 bases from V and 0 from J, leaving 5 bases between them. CDR1 and CDR2 from the germline V gene are MDHEN and SYDVKM. The CDR3 extends over 14 amino acids.